A selection of T cell receptor beta chains follows, all from one sample in a study of chronic HIV infection and antiretroviral therapy. One entry per CDR3 protein results from TCRdb running MiXCR on the 5' RACE reads. The sample gives tens of thousands of distinct CDR3 sequences, approximately 7.4% of which show up once; 2.9% is in the top ten. Input material: peripheral blood. The source of these receptors is an adult who had HIV and had not received antiretroviral therapy, or was an uninfected healthy control (not recorded which). CDR3s include the opening cysteine and the closing phenylalanine or tryptophan. A D gene is named only where the DNA matches it firmly. Clone size is stated in some rows and not others, as once, few, many or a class when expanded.

clone_size,v_call,j_call,d_call,cdr3_aa,cdr3_nt
few,TRBV15,TRBJ2-5,TRBD1,CATSRDRGRETQYF,TGTGCCACCAGCCGCGACAGGGGTCGGGAGACCCAGTACTTC
-,TRBV7-3,TRBJ2-1,TRBD2,CASSPLAGGGNEQFF,TGTGCCAGCAGCCCGCTAGCGGGAGGTGGGAATGAGCAGTTCTTC
many,TRBV28,TRBJ2-1,TRBD2,CASSLGLAGPQSSYNEQFF,TGTGCCAGCAGTTTGGGACTAGCGGGACCTCAGAGCTCCTACAATGAGCAGTTCTTC
few,TRBV4-1,TRBJ2-4,TRBD2,CASSQEGLAGLNIQYF,TGCGCCAGCAGCCAAGAGGGACTAGCGGGTCTAAACATTCAGTACTTC
-,TRBV2,TRBJ2-3,-,CASRKGLVADTDTQYF,TGTGCCAGCAGAAAGGGCCTGGTAGCGGACACAGATACGCAGTATTTT
many,TRBV5-4,TRBJ1-1,-,CASSLRVPNTEAFF,TGTGCCAGCAGCTTGAGGGTTCCGAACACTGAAGCTTTCTTT
few,TRBV9,TRBJ2-5,-,CASSVEGRETQYF,TGTGCCAGCAGCGTAGAAGGCAGGGAGACCCAGTACTTC
-,TRBV18,TRBJ2-1,-,CASSPPVLTGVLNEQFF,TGTGCCAGCTCACCACCGGTTCTCACGGGAGTATTAAATGAGCAGTTCTTC
-,TRBV15,TRBJ2-6,TRBD2,CATSRGGTSDSGANVLTF,TGTGCCACCAGCAGGGGAGGGACGTCCGACTCTGGGGCCAACGTCCTGACTTTC
many,TRBV19,TRBJ2-1,-,CASSMAERYNEQFF,TGTGCCAGTAGTATGGCGGAGAGGTACAATGAGCAGTTCTTC
-,TRBV5-6,TRBJ1-1,-,CASSSDYRDTEAFF,TGTGCCAGCAGCTCGGACTACAGGGACACTGAAGCTTTCTTT
many,TRBV30,TRBJ2-7,-,CAWGFGAVYEQYF,TGTGCCTGGGGATTCGGGGCTGTTTACGAGCAGTACTTC
few,TRBV6-1,TRBJ1-3,-,CASSDDGNTIYF,TGTGCCAGCAGTGACGACGGAAACACCATATATTTT
-,TRBV5-1,TRBJ2-7,-,CASSPTQGPYEQYF,TGCGCCAGCAGCCCCACCCAGGGGCCCTACGAGCAGTACTTC
many,TRBV29-1,TRBJ2-1,-,CSVEDPADNEQFF,TGCAGCGTTGAAGATCCAGCGGACAATGAGCAGTTCTTC
many,TRBV4-1,TRBJ2-3,-,CASSQESLGDTQYF,TGCGCCAGCAGCCAAGAGTCGTTGGGCGATACGCAGTATTTT
-,TRBV20-1,TRBJ2-7,-,CSALRDPSYEQYF,TGCAGTGCTCTCCGGGACCCCTCCTACGAGCAGTACTTC
-,TRBV9,TRBJ2-3,-,CASSQEGTSTDTQYF,TGTGCCAGCAGCCAAGAGGGCACTAGCACAGATACGCAGTATTTT
many,TRBV7-3,TRBJ2-1,TRBD2,CASSLTSGTYNEQFF,TGTGCCAGCAGCTTGACTAGCGGGACCTACAATGAGCAGTTCTTC
few,TRBV7-2,TRBJ1-1,-,CASSLSRNLNTEAFF,TGTGCCAGCAGCTTAAGCCGGAACCTTAACACTGAAGCTTTCTTT